Listed here are 23 T cell receptor beta chains from one sample, sequenced in a study of blood T cell repertoires in COVID-19. Measured with immunoSEQ multiplex PCR; TCRdb has only the in-frame clones, and not every one. The data show 280,000 or so clones, roughly 85% seen once. Sequencing was performed on peripheral blood. The receptors stem from a human donor in a cohort sampled during active COVID-19.

The chain uses TRBV29-1 and TRBJ2-3; 8 bases map to TRBD2. CDR1 is SQVTM, CDR2 ANQGSEA, per germline. CDR3 length: 13 amino acids. The V and J ends lost 6 bases and 3 bases, in that order; junction bases with no gene match: 5. In nucleotides, the CDR3 is TGCAGCGTCGCCGGGGGGGGAACAGATACGCAGTATTTT. This sequence encodes CSVAGGGTDTQYF.

This clone was detected once. This sequence joins TRBV5-6 and TRBJ2-2; 13 bases are a match to TRBD2. The V segment lost 9 bases and the J segment 5 bases; nucleotides outside the gene matches: 1. There are 13 residues in the CDR3. CDR1 is SGHDT and CDR2 is YYEEEE in the germline V gene. The CDR3 is CATLAGGTGELFF. CDR3 in DNA: TGTGCCACACTAGCGGGAGGGACCGGGGAGCTGTTTTTT.

The V call is TRBV6-2 or TRBV6-3, the J call TRBJ1-2, with D perhaps matching TRBD1 (6 bases). Trimming took 0 bases from V and 4 from J, leaving 15 bases between them. The CDR3 contains 16 residues. CDR1 and CDR2 (germline): MNHEY, SVGEGT. For the CDR3, the DNA is TGTGCCAGCAGTTACTCCCGGGGGGCGCGGAGCTATGGCTACACCTTC. Translating it yields CASSYSRGARSYGYTF.

The chain employs TRBV10-3 and TRBJ1-6; TRBD1 is a possible D gene (5 bases). The V gene's germline CDR1 is ENHRY and CDR2 SYGVKD. This CDR3 is 16 amino acids long. Deletions cut 1 base from V and 8 bases from J, with 15 bases between. CDR3 amino acids: CAISEWTRQFDSPLHF. The DNA of the CDR3 is TGTGCCATCAGTGAGTGGACCAGACAGTTCGATTCACCCCTCCACTTT.

For the CDR3, the DNA is TGTGCCAGCAGTTCCCGCGGGGGAGTCTACGAGCAGTACTTC. Translated: CASSSRGGVYEQYF. J is TRBJ2-7 and V is TRBV27; 7 bases line up with TRBD2. Looked up from germline, CDR1 is MNHEY and CDR2 is SMNVEV (reference sequence). The ends lost 4 bases at V and 3 bases at J; junction bases unmatched: 6. The CDR3 is 14 residues long.

The CDR3 DNA is TGCGCCAGCAGCCAAGAACCAAGGAACCCGGGACTAGCGTTAAGGGGCGGGGAGCTGTTTTTT. Protein product: CASSQEPRNPGLALRGGELFF. The rearrangement uses TRBV4-1 and TRBJ2-2; TRBD2 matches at 10 bases. After removal of 0 bases from V and 7 bases from J, the junction contained 20 bases not matched to a gene. The CDR3 is made up of 21 amino acids. In germline, CDR1 is MGHRA, CDR2 YSYEKL.

CDR3 region: CASSLGGGFAFF. In DNA, the CDR3 is TGTGCCAGCAGCTTAGGAGGGGGATTCGCTTTCTTT. The gene calls are TRBV7-2 and TRBJ1-1; possibly TRBD1 for D (6 bases). CDR3 length equals 12 residues. Germline loops: CDR1 SGHTA, CDR2 FQGNSA. V was pared by 1 base and J by 11 bases, with 11 bases between. The full variable domain, in which reference TRBV7-2 and TRBJ1-1 provide the parts outside the CDR3, is GAGVSQSPSNKVTEKGKDVELRCDPISGHTALYWYRQSLGQGLEFLIYFQGNSAPDKSGLPSDRFSAERTGGSVSTLTIQRTQQEDSAVYLCASSLGGGFAFFGQGTRLTVV.

The chain couples TRBV3-1 (or the pseudogene TRBV3-2) to TRBJ2-1, with D possibly being TRBD1 (6 bases). Germline CDR1 LGHDT, CDR2 YNNKEL (reference sequence). Trimming removed 0 bases from V and 8 bases from J, with 17 bases in between. This CDR3 spans 16 amino acids. CDR3 sequence (DNA): TGTGCCAGCAGCCAAGATTGTTCAGGGGTAGGGGATGAGCAGTTCTTC. Protein: CASSQDCSGVGDEQFF.

This chain joins TRBV19 and TRBJ1-3, with D possibly TRBD1 on 6 matching bases. Trimming left V 4 bases short and J 4 bases short, with 8 bases between. CDR1 is LNHDA and CDR2 is SQIVND in the germline V gene (reference sequence). The CDR3 is made up of 13 amino acids. The CDR3 sequence is CASSNRAGNTIYF. The DNA of the CDR3 is TGTGCCAGTAGTAACAGGGCCGGAAACACCATATATTTT.

This chain connects TRBV2 to TRBJ2-7; 7 positions agree with TRBD2. Germline trimming cut 8 bases from V and 1 base from J; bases unmatched to any gene: 2. Germline V gives CDR1 SNHLY, CDR2 FYNNEI. The CDR3 runs 12 residues. The CDR3 sequence is CASGGESYEQYF. The CDR3 DNA reads TGTGCCAGCGGGGGGGAGTCCTACGAGCAGTACTTC.

The chain uses TRBV28 and TRBJ2-7; 11 bases align to TRBD2. This CDR3 is 14 amino acids long. CDR1 MDHEN and CDR2 SYDVKM come from the germline V gene. With V trimmed by 5 bases and J by 4 bases, 4 bases remained unmatched. The CDR3 reads CASSQTSGKYEQYF. The CDR3 region has the DNA TGTGCCAGCAGTCAGACTAGCGGGAAGTACGAGCAGTACTTC.

This chain connects TRBV28 to TRBJ2-5; D ambiguous. The germline gives CDR1 MDHEN, CDR2 SYDVKM. The germline V and J ends were trimmed by 5 bases and 5 bases, with 9 bases remaining between them. This CDR3 contains 12 residues. DNA of the CDR3: TGTGCCAGCAGTCTCCTGAGGGAGACCCAGTACTTC. This encodes CASSLLRETQYF.

V gene TRBV10-2 combines with J gene TRBJ2-7; 9 bases agree with TRBD1. Trimming at V came to 10 bases and at J to 7 bases, leaving 17 bases not matched to a gene. Germline V gene data show CDR1 as WSHSY and CDR2 as SAAADI. The CDR3 length is 15 residues. The CDR3 spells CATSDVGTGTEEQYF. DNA of the CDR3: TGCGCCACCTCGGACGTGGGGACAGGGACCGAAGAGCAGTACTTC.

This chain links TRBV28 with TRBJ2-7; TRBD1 matches at 7 bases. This CDR3 is built from 15 residues. The germline CDR1 and CDR2 sequences are MDHEN and SYDVKM. Unmatched junction bases numbered 15, after V lost 11 bases and J lost 2 bases. CDR3 amino acids: CASQQGPGVTYEQYF. CDR3 in DNA: TGTGCCTCCCAACAGGGGCCCGGGGTAACCTACGAGCAGTACTTC.

This clone was counted a few times. The rearrangement uses TRBV12-3 or TRBV12-4 and TRBJ2-2, with a weak D call TRBD2 (5 bases). This CDR3 has 12 amino acids. V gave up 7 bases and J gave up 6 bases, with 9 bases separating them. CDR3 sequence reads: CASNAGPGELFF. CDR3 nucleotide sequence: TGTGCCAGCAATGCGGGCCCCGGGGAGCTGTTTTTT.

This clone was observed a single time. The V gene is TRBV9, the J gene TRBJ2-1; 12 nucleotides align to TRBD1. There are 15 residues in the CDR3. CDR1 and CDR2 (germline): SGDLS, YYNGEE. J lost 6 bases, V lost 4 bases, and 5 bases had no gene match. DNA of the CDR3: TGTGCCAGCAGCCCGGGACAGGGGGCTTTCAATGAGCAGTTCTTC. Amino acid sequence: CASSPGQGAFNEQFF.

This clone came up once. The chain links TRBV10-3 to TRBJ2-1, with 7 bases lining up with TRBD2. The V segment lost 0 bases and the J segment 9 bases; nucleotides outside the gene matches: 8. Germline values: CDR1 ENHRY, CDR2 SYGVKD. The CDR3 is 15 amino acids. CDR3 loop: CAISESSSGLGEQFF. In DNA, the CDR3 is TGTGCCATCAGTGAGTCGTCTAGCGGCTTGGGTGAGCAGTTCTTC.

V is TRBV7-2 and J is TRBJ2-3, with D uncertain. The V gene lost 1 base and the J gene lost 6 bases, with 8 bases spanning the gap. Germline-derived CDR1 and CDR2 are SGHTA and FQGNSA. The CDR3 sequence is 13 residues long. CDR3 bases: TGTGCCAGCAGCTTAGATCTGCGTGATACGCAGTATTTT. Protein product: CASSLDLRDTQYF.

This clone was found once. CDR3 DNA: TGTGCCAGCAGCCAGACCGTGGAGGGGGCTTTGGGCTACACCTTC. Translating gives CASSQTVEGALGYTF. This chain uses TRBV3-1 (or the pseudogene TRBV3-2) with TRBJ1-2, with 7 nucleotides matching TRBD1. The CDR3 has 15 residues. Looked up from germline, CDR1 is LGHDT and CDR2 is YNNKEL (reference sequence). Trimming took 3 bases from V and 8 from J; bases not matched to a gene: 12.

The genes are TRBV5-4 and TRBJ2-3, with 8 bases that match TRBD1. Losses at the gene ends were 4 bases for V and 6 bases for J; bases not matched to a gene: 10. The CDR3 spans 15 residues. Per the germline V gene, CDR1 is SGHNT and CDR2 is YYREEE (reference sequence). CDR3 in amino acids: CASSLRRTGIDTQYF. The CDR3 DNA reads TGTGCCAGCAGCCTTCGTCGGACAGGGATCGATACGCAGTATTTT.

V usage is TRBV29-1 and J usage is TRBJ2-1; 11 bases are shared with TRBD2. The CDR3 covers 19 residues. The ends lost 1 base at V and 3 bases at J; junction bases unmatched: 14. CDR1 and CDR2 (germline): SQVTM, ANQGSEA. The DNA of the CDR3 is TGCAGCGTTGAAGGGGGGGAGCTAGCGGGAGGAACCAGCTACAATGAGCAGTTCTTC. It specifies CSVEGGELAGGTSYNEQFF.

V and J are TRBV6-5 and TRBJ2-7, with 9 bases that match TRBD1. Germline lookup yields CDR1 MNHEY and CDR2 SVGAGI. The trim removed 2 bases at V and 5 bases at J, leaving 10 bases unmatched. The CDR3 runs 16 residues. CDR3 protein: CASSYGSGDRAHEQYF. DNA of the CDR3: TGTGCCAGCAGTTACGGGTCGGGGGACAGGGCCCACGAGCAGTACTTC.

This clone has just one count. The V call is TRBV28, the J call TRBJ2-1, with D perhaps matching TRBD1 (5 bases). The CDR3 length is 13 residues. The germline gives CDR1 MDHEN, CDR2 SYDVKM. V lost 8 bases to trimming and J lost 6 bases, with 14 bases between them. Written as DNA, the CDR3 is TGTGCCAGCTTGGACAATTGGGGCAATGAGCAGTTCTTC. The encoded protein is CASLDNWGNEQFF.